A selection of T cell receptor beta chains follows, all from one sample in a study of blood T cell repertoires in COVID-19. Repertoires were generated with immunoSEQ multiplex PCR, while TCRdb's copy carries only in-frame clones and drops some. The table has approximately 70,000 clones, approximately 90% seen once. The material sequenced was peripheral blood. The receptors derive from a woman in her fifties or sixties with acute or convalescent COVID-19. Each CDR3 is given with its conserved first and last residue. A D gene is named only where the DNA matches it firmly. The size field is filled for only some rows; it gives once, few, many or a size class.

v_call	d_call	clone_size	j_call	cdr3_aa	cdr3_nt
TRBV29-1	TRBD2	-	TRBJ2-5	CSIEGLALSETQYF	TGCAGCATCGAGGGACTAGCGCTCTCAGAGACCCAGTACTTC
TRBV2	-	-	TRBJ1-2	CASSGGGSRVSYGYTF	TGTGCCAGCAGTGGGGGGGGTAGCAGGGTTTCCTATGGCTACACCTTC
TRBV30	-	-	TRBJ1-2	CAWSIGQFGGYTF	TGTGCCTGGAGTATAGGCCAGTTCGGGGGCTACACCTTC
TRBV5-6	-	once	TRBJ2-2	CASSFQSGELFF	TGTGCCAGCAGCTTTCAATCCGGGGAGCTGTTTTTT
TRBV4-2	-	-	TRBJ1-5	CASSQEWGVSNQPQHF	TGTGCCAGCAGCCAAGAATGGGGAGTGAGCAATCAGCCCCAGCATTTT
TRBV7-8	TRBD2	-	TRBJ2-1	CASSLDGLAGGPYNEQFF	TGTGCCAGCAGCTTAGACGGCTTAGCGGGGGGACCCTACAATGAGCAGTTCTTC
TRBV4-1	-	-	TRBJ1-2	CASSQVGGANGYTF	TGCGCCAGCAGCCAAGTTGGGGGCGCAAATGGCTACACCTTC
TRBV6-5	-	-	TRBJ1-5	CATGMGMGQPQHF	TGTGCCACCGGGATGGGTATGGGTCAGCCCCAGCATTTT
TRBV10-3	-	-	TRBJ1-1	CAISGREGNTEAFF	TGTGCCATCAGTGGCAGGGAAGGGAACACTGAAGCTTTCTTT
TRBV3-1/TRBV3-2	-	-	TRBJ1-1	CASSYMTGSEAFF	TGTGCCAGCAGCTATATGACGGGGTCTGAAGCTTTCTTT
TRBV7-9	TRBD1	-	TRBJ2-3	CASSLEHTGVADTQYF	TGTGCCAGCAGCTTAGAGCATACAGGGGTCGCAGATACGCAGTATTTT
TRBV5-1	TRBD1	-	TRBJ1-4	CASSFSGQGEKLFF	TGCGCCAGCAGCTTTTCGGGACAGGGGGAAAAACTGTTTTTT
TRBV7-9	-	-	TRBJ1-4	CASSLRRSEKLFF	TGTGCCAGCAGCCTACGTCGAAGCGAAAAACTGTTTTTT
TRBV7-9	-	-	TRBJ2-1	CASRPDRGRYNEQFF	TGTGCCAGCAGGCCCGATAGGGGTCGGTACAATGAGCAGTTCTTC
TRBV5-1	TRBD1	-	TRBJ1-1	CASSAGTVETEAFF	TGCGCCAGCAGCGCTGGGACAGTGGAGACTGAAGCTTTCTTT
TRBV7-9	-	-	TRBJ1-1	CASSATGHGNTEAFF	TGTGCCAGCAGCGCTACGGGACACGGGAACACTGAAGCTTTCTTT
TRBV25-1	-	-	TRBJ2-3	CASSEYWAGTDTQYF	TGTGCCAGCAGTGAATACTGGGCAGGCACAGATACGCAGTATTTT
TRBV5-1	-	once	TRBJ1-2	CASSLATGPSDYGYTF	TGCGCCAGCAGCTTGGCGACAGGACCTTCTGACTATGGCTACACCTTC
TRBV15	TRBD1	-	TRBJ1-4	CATSRTGTGPEKLFF	TGTGCCACCAGCAGAACCGGGACAGGGCCCGAAAAACTGTTTTTT
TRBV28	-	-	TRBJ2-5	CASRSMGGGWETQYF	TGTGCCAGCAGGTCTATGGGCGGGGGCTGGGAGACCCAGTACTTC
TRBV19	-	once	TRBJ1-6	CASTSGFNSPLHF	TGTGCCAGTACATCAGGGTTTAATTCACCCCTCCACTTT
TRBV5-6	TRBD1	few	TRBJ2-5	CASSLEWTGAGETQYF	TGTGCCAGCAGCTTGGAATGGACAGGGGCAGGAGAGACCCAGTACTTC
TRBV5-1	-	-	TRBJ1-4	CASSPTGKTNEKLFF	TGCGCCAGCAGCCCAACAGGGAAAACTAATGAAAAACTGTTTTTT
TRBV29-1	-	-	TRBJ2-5	CSVDLGEQETQYF	TGCAGCGTTGACCTGGGCGAACAAGAGACCCAGTACTTC
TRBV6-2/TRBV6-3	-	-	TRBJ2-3	CASSLPPGHVDTQYF	TGTGCCAGCAGTCTCCCCCCGGGACATGTAGATACGCAGTATTTT
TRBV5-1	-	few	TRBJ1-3	CASSLSGNTIYF	TGCGCCAGCAGCCTGAGCGGAAACACCATATATTTT
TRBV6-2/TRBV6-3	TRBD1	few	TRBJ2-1	CASSRSPTGPLFYNEQFF	TGTGCCAGCAGCAGGTCCCCGACAGGGCCCCTCTTCTACAATGAGCAGTTCTTC
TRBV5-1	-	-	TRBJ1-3	CASAAGASGNTIYF	TGCGCCAGCGCCGCAGGGGCCTCTGGAAACACCATATATTTT
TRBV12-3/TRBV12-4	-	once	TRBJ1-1	CASSLGTNTEAFF	TGTGCCAGCAGTTTAGGGACAAACACTGAAGCTTTCTTT